This T cell receptor (beta chain) stems from a study of blood T cell repertoires in COVID-19. Study details: T cells, B-cell-depleted T cells, or PBMCs provided the cDNA or gDNA that served as material.

Germline V gives CDR1 SNHLY, CDR2 FYNNEI. The CDR3 covers 18 residues. Trimming shortened V by 0 bases and J by 0 bases, and 17 bases separated the two germline ends. As processed by the authors: Nucleated cell counts were estimated from reference gene primer amplification. Here immunoSEQ multiplex PCR was the method, and the copy in TCRdb shows in-frame clones only, minus some. V and J calls plus clone size are reproduced from that table; the DNA served to infer D and trimming. The sample yields 85,000 to 100,000 clones, 86% seen once. This rearrangement joins TRBV2 to TRBJ1-1; possibly TRBD1 for D (5 bases). The receptor was isolated from a woman aged 55 to 70 in a cohort sampled during active or convalescent COVID-19. Sequencing was carried out using peripheral blood. The CDR3 loop reads CASSEARQVTGVNTEAFF. The CDR3 DNA is TGTGCCAGCAGTGAAGCGCGGCAAGTCACAGGAGTGAACACTGAAGCTTTCTTT.